This T cell receptor beta chain was identified in a study of blood T cells in healthy people across ages. Study results and limitations: There were more naive CD4+ cells and higher diversity in long-lived donors than in aged donors. Naive T cell percentage showed a strong correlation with the diversity of TCR beta.

The V gene lost 8 bases and the J gene lost 2 bases, with 10 bases spanning the gap. The CDR3 runs to 12 residues. CDR1 MGHDK and CDR2 SYGVNS come from the germline V gene. Peripheral blood was drawn, 7.5 to 10 milliliters per donor. Every sample had a minimum of 6 million PBMCs isolated. This clonotype was recorded at least ten times. Its target is unknown. Using a J-beta primer mix together with a sample-barcoded 5' primer, a second PCR was run for roughly 7 to 12 cycles. TCRdb itself ran the 5' RACE reads through MiXCR, one entry per CDR3 protein. This sample has 500,000 to 700,000 distinct CDR3 sequences, with 25% to 30% found just once.

Input material: blood. This TCR derives from a woman older than 75 in good health. The chain is built from TRBV25-1 and TRBJ2-7, with D possibly matching TRBD1 (6 bases). CDR3: CASQQGPYEQYF. In DNA form, the CDR3 reads TGTGCCAGCCAACAGGGACCCTACGAGCAGTACTTC.